A selection of T cell receptor beta chains follows, all from one sample in a study of CD8 T cells in ankylosing spondylitis. TCRdb recomputed calls from the 5' RACE reads with MiXCR, one row per CDR3 protein. The sample includes 150,000 to 200,000 distinct CDR3 sequences, 25% to 35% seen only once; the top ten take about 6.3%. Material for sequencing was synovial fluid, either unsorted or a sorted T cell fraction (not recorded which). The receptor set was obtained from a male donor with ankylosing spondylitis. Both conserved end residues are part of each CDR3. D genes are given only for firm matches. Some rows mark clone size as missing; the rest say once, few, many or name a class of expanded clone.

>few|TRBV5-1|TRBD2|TRBJ2-1
TGCGCCAGCAGCTTGAGGGTTAGCGGGGTATTCAATGAGCAGTTCTTC
CASSLRVSGVFNEQFF
>many|TRBV10-3|TRBD1|TRBJ2-3
TGTGCCATCCTAAGACAGGGTGTTTCAGATACGCAGTATTTT
CAILRQGVSDTQYF
>NA|TRBV20-1|TRBD2|TRBJ2-1
TGCAGTGCTGAAGGGGCTAGCGGAGAGCAGTTCTTC
CSAEGASGEQFF
>NA|TRBV12-3/TRBV12-4|NA|TRBJ1-2
TGTGCCAGCAGTTTAGGGGGGGTTTTGGGAGGCTACACCTTC
CASSLGGVLGGYTF
>few|TRBV4-3|TRBD2|TRBJ2-5
TGCGCCAGCAGCCAAGATAGGAGCGGGAGTGAGACCCAGTACTTC
CASSQDRSGSETQYF
>NA|TRBV2|TRBD2|TRBJ2-5
TGTGCCAGCAGTGAGGGGGCAGCGGGGGGACAAGAGACCCAGTACTTC
CASSEGAAGGQETQYF
>NA|TRBV7-2|NA|TRBJ2-5
TGTGCCAGCAGCTTTTACGGAAGGGAGACCCAGTACTTC
CASSFYGRETQYF
>few|TRBV11-2|TRBD1|TRBJ1-5
TGTGCCAGCAGCCCAGGGACAGGGCACGCGCAGCCCCAGCATTTT
CASSPGTGHAQPQHF
>NA|TRBV12-3/TRBV12-4|NA|TRBJ2-2
TGTGCCAGCAGTTTAGGTCTCACTCTAGCCGGGGAGCTGTTTTTT
CASSLGLTLAGELFF
>many|TRBV11-2|TRBD2|TRBJ2-3
TGTGCCAGCAGCTTAGTTGGGCGGGGGGACACAGATACGCAGTATTTT
CASSLVGRGDTDTQYF